The sequence of this T cell receptor (beta chain) was determined in a study of T cell repertoires in cytomegalovirus infection. Study details: An indication of both CMV infection and matching HLA type came from public TCR beta signatures.

TCRdb fed the reads into MiXCR, producing one record per CDR3 protein. The sample consists of approximately 700,000 distinct CDR3 sequences, less than 40% of them appearing once. Points on this clonotype: The antigen is unknown.

V was pared by 5 bases and J by 5 bases, with 9 bases of the junction left unmatched. This CDR3 is 15 amino acids long. Notes on the study in general: Cumulative public TCR beta family frequency identified carriers of CMV plus the relevant HLA. Within the response measured ex vivo, HLA-C-restricted CMV-specific TCR beta clonotypes were dominant.

V usage is TRBV12-3 or TRBV12-4 and J usage is TRBJ2-7, with 10 nucleotides matching TRBD1. Sequenced input: PBMCs. The receptor's source is a human donor in good health (CMV status not recorded). Some clones in this sample may be carry-over from other donors' samples. The chain's CDR3 is CASSLPDRGRDEQYF. The CDR3 DNA reads as TGTGCCAGCAGTCTACCCGACAGGGGGCGCGACGAGCAGTACTTC.